This entry lists 27 T cell receptor beta chains sequenced from one sample in a study of T cell repertoires in cytomegalovirus infection. Using its own MiXCR run on the reads, TCRdb lists one record per CDR3 protein. This sample yields 500,000 to 600,000 distinct CDR3 sequences, of which about 15% are seen a single time; about 24% belongs to the top ten. Sequenced input: CD8+ T cells from PBMCs. The receptors were sampled from a human donor in good health (CMV status not recorded). Some clones in this sample may be carry-over from other donors' samples.

Concerning this clonotype itself: This sequence may be a read error, since a much larger clone differs from it by one base. In this CDR3 the conserved last residue, phenylalanine or tryptophan, is missing, so a read error is likely. In DNA, the CDR3 is TGTGCCATCAGGGGAAGAACAGGGGGTGGCCAAGAGACCCAGTACTTA. Translation gives CAIRGRTGGGQETQYL. The chain joins TRBV10-3 to TRBJ2-5; 8 bases are shared with TRBD1. V shed 6 bases and J 1 base; nucleotides not matched to a gene: 10. The CDR3 consists of 16 residues. Per germline, CDR1 ENHRY and CDR2 SYGVKD.

This clonotype was counted a few times. This rearrangement joins TRBV27 to TRBJ2-5; 7 positions match TRBD2. Germline-derived CDR1 and CDR2 are MNHEY and SMNVEV (reference sequence). The CDR3 extends over 17 amino acids. J gave up 2 bases and V 6 bases, and 15 bases lay outside the gene matches. CDR3 sequence: CASSSQPWSGTQETQYF. In DNA form, the CDR3 reads TGTGCCAGCAGCAGCCAACCCTGGAGCGGGACTCAAGAGACCCAGTACTTC.

This clonotype came up a few times. The chain employs TRBV27 and TRBJ2-1; D is possibly TRBD2 (6 bases). The CDR3 length is 15 residues. Germline V gene sequence: CDR1 MNHEY, CDR2 SMNVEV (reference sequence). Trimming shortened V by 1 base and J by 4 bases, and 11 bases separated the two germline ends. Here the CDR3 reads CASSLWREVYNEQFF. In DNA form, the CDR3 reads TGTGCCAGCAGTTTATGGCGGGAAGTATACAATGAGCAGTTCTTC.

The gene calls are TRBV19 and TRBJ2-2, with D maybe TRBD2 (5 bases). The V end lost 5 bases, the J end lost 5 bases, and 12 bases lay between the germline ends. The CDR3 totals 14 residues. The V gene's germline CDR1 is LNHDA and CDR2 SQIVND (reference sequence). The CDR3 here is CASSVVGRTGELFF. CDR3 coding DNA: TGTGCCAGTAGTGTCGTAGGGAGAACCGGGGAGCTGTTTTTT. Full variable domain (missing parts from reference TRBV19 and TRBJ2-2): DGGITQSPKYLFRKEGQNVTLSCEQNLNHDAMYWYRQDPGQGLRLIYYSQIVNDFQKGDIAEGYSVSREKKESFPLTVTSAQKNPTAFYLCASSVVGRTGELFFGEGSRLTVL.

This chain connects TRBV19 to TRBJ1-5; 10 bases map to TRBD1. The CDR3 covers 17 residues. The V gene end was trimmed by 0 bases and the J gene end by 4 bases; junction bases not matched to a gene: 6. Germline assignment: CDR1 LNHDA and CDR2 SQIVND (reference sequence). This CDR3 reads CASSIESDRGTNQPQHF. CDR3 coding DNA: TGTGCCAGTAGTATAGAATCGGACAGGGGGACTAATCAGCCCCAGCATTTT.

This clonotype was counted at least ten times. The chain has TRBV12-3 or TRBV12-4 and TRBJ1-5; D is undetermined. The CDR3 is 15 amino acids. Trimming stripped 8 bases from V and 1 base from J, with 15 bases between. The CDR3 sequence: CASGAAGSSNQPQHF. Here the CDR3 DNA reads TGTGCCAGCGGAGCGGCGGGTTCGAGCAATCAGCCCCAGCATTTT.

The CDR3 loop reads CASWSGGTYEQYF. CDR3 nucleotides: TGTGCCAGCTGGAGCGGGGGCACCTACGAGCAGTACTTC. The chain recombines TRBV5-6 with TRBJ2-7, with 8 bases that match TRBD2. The trim removed 7 bases at V and 2 bases at J, leaving 5 bases unmatched. In germline, CDR1 is SGHDT, CDR2 YYEEEE. The length of the CDR3 is 13 residues.

This clonotype was recorded once. A clone one base away is much larger, so this may be a read error. The chain couples TRBV28 to TRBJ2-3, with a tentative D call TRBD2 (5 bases). The CDR3 is 13 residues long. CDR1 and CDR2 (germline): MDHEN, SYDVKM. V dropped 8 bases and J dropped 7 bases, with 16 bases sitting between them. CDR3 DNA: TGTGCCAGCGGTCATTCCGGGATTCATACGCAGTATTTT. Its translation: CASGHSGIHTQYF.

In this sample, this clonotype turned up many times. V is TRBV28 and J is TRBJ2-2; 9 nucleotides agree with TRBD1. The germline V gene has CDR1 MDHEN and CDR2 SYDVKM. The CDR3 is 16 amino acids. V dropped 8 bases and J dropped 3; count of bases not matched to a gene: 10. The chain's CDR3 is CASGTEGTGYTGELFF. The CDR3, as DNA: TGTGCCAGCGGGACCGAGGGGACAGGGTACACCGGGGAGCTGTTTTTT.

This sequence joins TRBV20-1 and TRBJ1-2; 11 nucleotides match TRBD1. Unmatched junction bases numbered 10, after V lost 7 bases and J lost 0 bases. Germline V gene lookup returns CDR1 DFQATT and CDR2 SNEGSKA (reference sequence). This CDR3 is built from 16 residues. CDR3 protein: CSGMDRGQLANYGYTF. CDR3 DNA sequence: TGCAGTGGTATGGACAGGGGGCAACTCGCTAACTATGGCTACACCTTC.

Comments on this clonotype: Given a much more abundant clone one base away, this may be a read error. No conserved phenylalanine or tryptophan is present at the end of the CDR3, so a read error is the likely explanation. The CDR3 region is CASSPPHGSKNEQFL. The CDR3 coding sequence is TGTGCCAGCAGCCCCCCCCACGGGAGTAAGAATGAGCAGTTCTTA. The chain couples TRBV11-2 to TRBJ2-1, with D possibly being TRBD2 (6 bases). Germline V gene sequence: CDR1 SGHAT, CDR2 FQNNGV. V lost 5 bases and J lost 7, with 18 bases in between. CDR3 size: 15 residues.

The V and J genes are TRBV20-1 and TRBJ2-1; perhaps TRBD2 as D (6 bases). V dropped 2 bases and J dropped 0 bases, with 14 bases sitting between them. Germline V gives CDR1 DFQATT, CDR2 SNEGSKA (reference sequence). There are 16 residues in the CDR3. The DNA of the CDR3 is TGCAGTGCTAGACCGCTGCTAGCGAGCTCCTACAATGAGCAGTTCTTC. Translation: CSARPLLASSYNEQFF.

The table lists this clonotype with many counts. The chain couples TRBV28 to TRBJ2-5; D is unresolved. CDR1 is MDHEN and CDR2 is SYDVKM in the germline V gene. The V end lost 5 bases, the J end lost 4 bases, and 14 bases lay between the germline ends. The CDR3 contains 14 residues. CDR3 nucleotide sequence: TGTGCCAGCAGTCGAACACTGACCGGAGAGACCCAGTACTTC. It encodes CASSRTLTGETQYF.

This clonotype is a singleton in its sample. The chain couples TRBV6-5 to TRBJ1-3; D is undetermined. Germline V gene sequence: CDR1 MNHEY, CDR2 SVGAGI. V lost 0 bases, J lost 0 bases, and 3 bases lay in between. The CDR3 runs to 14 residues. The CDR3 nucleotides read TGTGCCAGCAGTTACTCGGACTCTGGAAACACCATATATTTT. It codes for CASSYSDSGNTIYF.

The chain carries TRBV4-2 and TRBJ2-1; 7 bases align to TRBD2. Germline CDR1 LGHNA, CDR2 YNFKEQ. The CDR3 length is 14 residues. Germline trimming cut 4 bases from V and 8 bases from J; bases unmatched to any gene: 8. CDR3 sequence: CASSPAGVYHEQFF. The CDR3 DNA is TGTGCCAGCAGCCCGGCGGGAGTGTACCATGAGCAGTTCTTC.

This clonotype was counted a few times. This sequence joins TRBV28 and TRBJ2-5; TRBD2 aligns across 10 bases. Looked up from germline, CDR1 is MDHEN and CDR2 is SYDVKM. This CDR3 region has 15 residues. V trimming: 2 bases; J trimming: 7 bases; junction bases outside the gene matches: 7. The CDR3 DNA follows: TGTGCCAGCAGTTTAGGGCTAGCGGGAGTGGGGACCCAGTACTTC. This gives the protein CASSLGLAGVGTQYF.

The J gene is TRBJ2-1, the V gene TRBV2, with 10 nucleotides matching TRBD1. This CDR3 comprises 16 residues. The germline V gene encodes CDR1 SNHLY and CDR2 FYNNEI. V gave up 9 bases and J gave up 4 bases; unmatched junction bases: 12. The CDR3 coding sequence is TGTGCCAGGACCCGAGCGATGGGACAGGGGTACAATGAGCAGTTCTTC. As protein: CARTRAMGQGYNEQFF. The whole variable domain, remainder taken from reference TRBV2 and TRBJ2-1, is EPEVTQTPSHQVTQMGQEVILRCVPISNHLYFYWYRQILGQKVEFLVSFYNNEISEKSEIFDDQFSVERPDGSNFTLKIRSTKLEDSAMYFCARTRAMGQGYNEQFFGPGTRLTVL.

This clonotype was observed at least ten times. The chain employs TRBV12-3 or TRBV12-4 and TRBJ2-6, with D perhaps TRBD1 (5 bases). V lost 10 bases, J lost 0 bases, and 7 bases lay in between. The CDR3 loop spans 13 amino acids. This CDR3 is CATQDSGANVLTF. DNA of the CDR3: TGTGCCACACAGGACTCTGGGGCCAACGTCCTGACTTTC.

The V gene is TRBV20-1, the J gene TRBJ2-1; 7 bases are a match to TRBD2. The CDR3 length is 13 residues. With 3 bases clipped from V and 2 bases from J, the junction kept 1 base outside the gene matches. The germline V gene has CDR1 DFQATT and CDR2 SNEGSKA (reference sequence). CDR3 protein: CSASGGTYNEQFF. The CDR3, as DNA: TGCAGTGCTAGCGGGGGGACCTACAATGAGCAGTTCTTC.

This clonotype appeared a few times. V is TRBV6-5 and J is TRBJ1-2, with a tentative D call TRBD1 (5 bases). This CDR3 is built from 15 residues. V lost 8 bases, J lost 8 bases, and 24 bases lay in between. Germline V gene data show CDR1 as MNHEY and CDR2 as SVGAGI. DNA for the CDR3: TGTGCCAGCTTCGGGCAGGGATTGGGGGTGGTAGGCTACACCTTC. This codes for CASFGQGLGVVGYTF.

This clonotype turned up a few times. The CDR3 DNA reads as TGTGCCAGTAGTTACCGACTAGCGGGAGAAGTAGGCGAGCAGTACTTC. The encoded protein is CASSYRLAGEVGEQYF. The chain links TRBV19 to TRBJ2-7; 12 positions agree with TRBD2. The CDR3 totals 16 residues. J was trimmed by 6 bases and V by 5 bases; bases with no gene match: 11. The germline V gene has CDR1 LNHDA and CDR2 SQIVND (reference sequence).

J is TRBJ2-3 and V is TRBV29-1; D remains ambiguous. Germline V gene lookup returns CDR1 SQVTM and CDR2 ANQGSEA. The CDR3 loop spans 10 amino acids. V lost 5 bases, J lost 14 bases, and 14 bases lay in between. The CDR3 DNA reads TGCAGCGTTAATGCGCGTTCCGCGTATTTT. Translating gives CSVNARSAYF.

This clonotype came up many times. The rearrangement uses TRBV6-2 or TRBV6-3 and TRBJ2-1; 14 positions match TRBD2. V was clipped by 8 bases and J by 8 bases; unmatched bases: 5. CDR3 length: 14 residues. The germline V gene has CDR1 MNHEY and CDR2 SVGEGT. CDR3 in amino acids: CASQTSGGADEQFF. The CDR3 DNA reads TGTGCCAGCCAGACTAGCGGGGGGGCCGATGAGCAGTTCTTC.

This clonotype was recorded many times. This chain uses TRBV7-6 with TRBJ1-4; D unresolved. CDR3 size: 16 residues. V was shortened by 3 bases and J by 8 bases, with 19 bases between the two germline ends. Germline values: CDR1 SGHVS, CDR2 FNYEAQ. The CDR3 protein is CASSFRASGYSEKLFF. The CDR3 nucleotides read TGTGCCAGCAGCTTCCGGGCGTCGGGATATTCGGAAAAACTGTTTTTT.

At least ten counts were recorded for this clonotype. This chain connects TRBV6-1 to TRBJ2-1; the match to TRBD2 covers 14 bases. The CDR3 loop spans 15 amino acids. V shed 4 bases, J shed 8 bases, and the junction held 4 bases outside the gene matches. Per germline, CDR1 MNHNS and CDR2 SASEGT. The CDR3 loop reads CASSGTSGRIDEQFF. Written as DNA, the CDR3 is TGTGCCAGCAGTGGGACTAGCGGGAGGATAGATGAGCAGTTCTTC.

The table lists this clonotype with a few counts. The J gene is TRBJ2-1, the V gene TRBV13, with D possibly matching TRBD2 (5 bases). The CDR3 spans 14 residues. CDR1 and CDR2 from the germline V gene are PRHDT and FYEKMQ (reference sequence). V was cut by 0 bases and J by 6 bases, with 9 bases left in between. The CDR3 DNA reads TGTGCCAGCAGCTTAGGGCGAGGGTTCAATGAGCAGTTCTTC. This sequence encodes CASSLGRGFNEQFF.

This clonotype was recorded once. A much larger clone lies a single base off, so this may be a read error. J is TRBJ1-1 and V is TRBV4-3; TRBD1 might be the D (5 bases). CDR3 length equals 15 residues. Deletions cut 4 bases from V and 1 base from J, with 13 bases between. Germline CDR1 and CDR2: LGHNA and YSLEER. For the CDR3, the DNA is TGCGCCAGCAGCCCCGAGGGGAACAAGAACACTGAAGCTTTCTTT. This sequence encodes CASSPEGNKNTEAFF.